The entry that follows covers one TCR beta chain sequence. Terminally differentiated effector memory CD45RA+ cells were left out of the naive CD8 fraction, which was CD45RO-negative and positively selected for CCR7. The entry originates in a study of shared clonotypes between healthy human individuals. Only in-frame clones appear in the TCRdb table, and some are missing; sequencing was by immunoSEQ multiplex PCR. The table shows around 1.9 million clones, with 80% to 95% occurring only once. Sequencing input: naive CD8+ T cells from PBMCs. This clonotype was obtained from a man aged 18 to 29 in good health. Some clones in this sample may be carry-over from other donors' samples.

CDR3 sequence: CASGWKRELPDTQYF. CDR3 coding DNA: TGTGCCAGCGGGTGGAAGCGGGAGTTGCCAGATACGCAGTATTTT. The V gene is TRBV6-1, the J gene TRBJ2-3; TRBD2 agrees at 8 bases. The CDR3 has 15 residues. The junction had 11 bases not matched to a gene; V was cut back by 8 bases and J by 4 bases. Germline assignment: CDR1 MNHNS and CDR2 SASEGT.